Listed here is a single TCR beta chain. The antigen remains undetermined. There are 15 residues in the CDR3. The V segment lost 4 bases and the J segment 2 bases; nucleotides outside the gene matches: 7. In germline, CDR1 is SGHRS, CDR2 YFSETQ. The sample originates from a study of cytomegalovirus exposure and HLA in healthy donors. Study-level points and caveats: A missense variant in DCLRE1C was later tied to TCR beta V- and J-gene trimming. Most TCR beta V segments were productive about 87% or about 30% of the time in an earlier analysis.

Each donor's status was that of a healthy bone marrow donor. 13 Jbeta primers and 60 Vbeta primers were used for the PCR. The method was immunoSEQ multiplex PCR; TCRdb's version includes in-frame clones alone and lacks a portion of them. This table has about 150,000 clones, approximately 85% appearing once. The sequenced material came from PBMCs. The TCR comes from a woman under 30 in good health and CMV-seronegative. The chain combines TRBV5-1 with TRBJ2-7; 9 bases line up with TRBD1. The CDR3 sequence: CASSPDRGETYEQYF. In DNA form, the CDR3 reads TGCGCCAGCAGCCCCGACAGGGGGGAAACCTACGAGCAGTACTTC.